This T cell receptor (beta chain) was found in a study of molecular identifiers for immune sequencing clone quantification. Findings and limits, study-wide: Investigators reportedly could detect spiked Jurkat TCR RNA from one cell among approximately 1 million naive cells. Effector cells had over 99% of their molecules in clones above 20 RNA copies, while naive cells had under 1%.

This clonotype was counted only a few times. Antigen: not known. TCRdb re-analysed the PCR reads in MiXCR, keeping a single row per CDR3 protein. The profile shows roughly 86,000 distinct CDR3 sequences, around 17% of them singletons. The length of the CDR3 is 11 residues. Trimming left V 3 bases short and J 9 bases short, with 8 bases between. The J gene is TRBJ1-1, the V gene TRBV12-3 or TRBV12-4, with D perhaps TRBD1 (5 bases). Sequenced sample: naive CD8+ T cells from blood, with Jurkat cell RNA spiked in. Subset defined: FACS-sorted CD8+CD4-CCR7+CD45RA+ naive T cells. The receptor was derived from a human donor in good health. Some libraries in this study had Jurkat cell RNA spiked in. The CDR3 is CASSFGGKAFF. In DNA form, the CDR3 reads TGTGCCAGCAGTTTTGGGGGGAAAGCTTTCTTT.